This T cell receptor (beta chain) originates from a study of cytomegalovirus exposure and HLA in healthy donors. This CDR3 is built from 18 residues. V was trimmed by 2 bases and J by 3 bases, leaving 20 bases between them. CDR1 and CDR2 from the germline V gene are SEHNR and FQNEAQ (reference sequence). Every donor was a healthy person donating bone marrow. The PCR ran on 60 Vbeta and 13 Jbeta primers. The repertoire was sequenced with immunoSEQ multiplex PCR; TCRdb's copy has only in-frame clones and lacks some. The listing records tens of thousands of clones. The study, taken as a whole, reports: Later work found that TCR association rates differed between HLA loci; DRB1 had the most and HLA-C the fewest. A later analysis found most CMV-associated TCR beta chains apparently HLA-restricted. Analysis performed later found more than 15,000 TCR beta sequences associated with HLA alleles at 0.05 false discovery rate.

Comments on this clone: The antigen is undetermined.

This receptor was identified in a man aged 25-40 years in good health and CMV-seronegative. V usage is TRBV7-9 and J usage is TRBJ2-1; maybe TRBD1 (6 bases). The sample comprised PBMCs. The DNA for the CDR3 is TGTGCCAGCAGCTTACTGGGTTTGGGGGCGGAAATCTACAATGAGCAGTTCTTC. This translates into CASSLLGLGAEIYNEQFF.